This TCR beta chain stems from a study of CD8 T cells in ankylosing spondylitis. Study results and caveats: Ankylosing spondylitis blood seemed to carry a telltale TCR beta motif made of about 8 highly homologous variants.

This clonotype was detected only a few times. Its cognate antigen is unknown. CDR1 and CDR2 (germline): SGHRS, YFSETQ. The CDR3 is made up of 15 amino acids. Trimming removed 4 bases from V and 1 base from J, with 11 bases in between. TCRdb processed the 5' RACE reads anew with MiXCR; each CDR3 protein has one entry. Altogether a few hundred thousand distinct CDR3 sequences are present, 20% to 25% being singletons, with the ten largest covering about a sixth. The chain combines TRBV5-1 with TRBJ2-2, with a weak D call TRBD1 (5 bases). The source is a male donor with ankylosing spondylitis. The sample comprised blood, either unsorted or a sorted T cell fraction (not recorded which). CDR3 in DNA: TGCGCCAGCAGCCAGACAGTCCGGAACACCGGGGAGCTGTTTTTT. Translated, it gives CASSQTVRNTGELFF.